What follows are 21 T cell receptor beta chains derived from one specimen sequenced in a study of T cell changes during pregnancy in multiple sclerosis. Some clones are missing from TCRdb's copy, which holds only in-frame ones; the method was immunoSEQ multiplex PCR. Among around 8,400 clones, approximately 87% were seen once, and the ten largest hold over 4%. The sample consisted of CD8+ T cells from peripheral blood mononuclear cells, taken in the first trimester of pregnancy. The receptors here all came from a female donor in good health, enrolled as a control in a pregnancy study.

The CDR3 is CASSRTENTEAFF. As DNA, the CDR3 is TGTGCCAGCAGTCGGACAGAGAACACTGAAGCTTTCTTT. The rearrangement joins TRBV27 to TRBJ1-1; D is perhaps TRBD1 (6 bases). The ends were cut back, 5 bases at V and 1 base at J, with 8 bases in the middle. Per germline, CDR1 MNHEY and CDR2 SMNVEV (reference sequence). CDR3 length equals 13 residues.

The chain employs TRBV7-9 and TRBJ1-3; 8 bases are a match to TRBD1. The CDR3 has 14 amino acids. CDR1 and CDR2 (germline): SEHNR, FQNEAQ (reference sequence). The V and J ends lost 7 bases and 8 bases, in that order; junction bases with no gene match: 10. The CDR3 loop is CASKVRGLVDTIYF. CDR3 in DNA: TGTGCCAGCAAAGTCAGGGGGCTTGTGGACACCATATATTTT.

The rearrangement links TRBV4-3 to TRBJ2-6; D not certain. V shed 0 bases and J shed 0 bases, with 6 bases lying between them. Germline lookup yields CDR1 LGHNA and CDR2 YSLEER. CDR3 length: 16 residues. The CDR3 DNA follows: TGCGCCAGCAGCCAAGAGTCCGGCTCTGGGGCCAACGTCCTGACTTTC. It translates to CASSQESGSGANVLTF.

This CDR3 is CASSDPNRDTGELFF. The CDR3 nucleotides are TGTGCCAGCAGTGATCCTAACAGGGACACCGGGGAGCTGTTTTTT. The J gene is TRBJ2-2, the V gene TRBV25-1; TRBD1 is a possible D gene (6 bases). Per germline, CDR1 MGHDK and CDR2 SYGVNS. Trimming removed 3 bases at V and 3 bases at J, with 11 bases between. The CDR3 is 15 amino acids.

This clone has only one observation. In nucleotides, the CDR3 is TGTGCCAGCTCACCGGACAGGGGGCTCACAGATACGCAGTATTTT. It codes for CASSPDRGLTDTQYF. The rearrangement uses TRBV18 and TRBJ2-3; 11 positions agree with TRBD1. Germline V lookup: CDR1 KGHSH, CDR2 LQKENI. V shed 3 bases, J shed 2 bases, and the junction held 1 base outside the gene matches. The CDR3 extends over 15 amino acids.

The CDR3 spells CASSYEGAGSYEQYF. For the CDR3, the DNA is TGTGCCAGCAGCTACGAGGGGGCCGGCTCCTACGAGCAGTACTTC. The gene calls are TRBV5-4 and TRBJ2-7, with 7 bases fitting TRBD1. This CDR3 is built from 15 residues. Trimming removed 3 bases from V and 0 bases from J; junction bases left unmatched: 6. Germline V gene sequence: CDR1 SGHNT, CDR2 YYREEE (reference sequence).

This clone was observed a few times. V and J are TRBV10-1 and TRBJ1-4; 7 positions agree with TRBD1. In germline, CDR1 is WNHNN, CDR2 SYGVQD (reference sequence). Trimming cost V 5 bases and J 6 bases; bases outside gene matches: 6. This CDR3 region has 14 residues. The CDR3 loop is CASSQEGAHEKLFF. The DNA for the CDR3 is TGCGCCAGCAGTCAAGAGGGGGCGCATGAAAAACTGTTTTTT.

The CDR3 sequence: CASSQRQGEASQQYF. CDR3 DNA: TGCGCCAGCAGCCAACGACAGGGGGAAGCCTCCCAGCAGTACTTC. The J gene is TRBJ2-7, the V gene TRBV4-3, with 9 bases matching TRBD1. Germline CDR1 LGHNA, CDR2 YSLEER. V lost 2 bases and J lost 8; bases outside the gene matches: 10. The CDR3 totals 15 residues.

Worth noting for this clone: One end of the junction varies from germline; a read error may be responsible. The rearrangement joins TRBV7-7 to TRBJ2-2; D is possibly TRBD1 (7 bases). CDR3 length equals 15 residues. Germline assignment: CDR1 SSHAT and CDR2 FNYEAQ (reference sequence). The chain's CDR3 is CASSFGAGGIGELFF. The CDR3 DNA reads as TGTGCTAGCAGCTTCGGCGCAGGGGGGATCGGGGAGCTGTTTTTT.

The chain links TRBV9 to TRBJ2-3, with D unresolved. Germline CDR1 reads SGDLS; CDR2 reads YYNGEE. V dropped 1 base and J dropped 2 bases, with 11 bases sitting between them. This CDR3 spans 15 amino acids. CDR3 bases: TGTGCCAGCAGCGTATGCTGCTACGACACAGATACGCAGTATTTT. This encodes CASSVCCYDTDTQYF.

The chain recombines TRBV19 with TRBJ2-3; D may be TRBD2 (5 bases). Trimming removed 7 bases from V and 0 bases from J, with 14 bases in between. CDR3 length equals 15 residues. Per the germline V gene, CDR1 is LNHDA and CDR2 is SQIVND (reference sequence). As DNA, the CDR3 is TGTGCCAGTAACCCAAGCGGATCTAGCACAGATACGCAGTATTTT. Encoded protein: CASNPSGSSTDTQYF.

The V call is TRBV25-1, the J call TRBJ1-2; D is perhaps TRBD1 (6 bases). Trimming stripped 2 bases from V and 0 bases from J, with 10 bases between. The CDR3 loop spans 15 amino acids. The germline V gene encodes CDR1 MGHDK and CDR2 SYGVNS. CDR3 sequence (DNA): TGTGCCAGCAGTGAAGGGACACCCCCTAACTATGGCTACACCTTC. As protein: CASSEGTPPNYGYTF.

CDR3: CASSPLGQFNTEAFF. DNA for the CDR3: TGTGCCAGCTCACCACTGGGACAGTTCAACACTGAAGCTTTCTTT. The chain combines TRBV18 with TRBJ1-1; 7 nucleotides agree with TRBD1. V gave up 1 base and J gave up 2 bases; unmatched junction bases: 4. This CDR3 has 15 amino acids. Germline loops: CDR1 KGHSH, CDR2 LQKENI.

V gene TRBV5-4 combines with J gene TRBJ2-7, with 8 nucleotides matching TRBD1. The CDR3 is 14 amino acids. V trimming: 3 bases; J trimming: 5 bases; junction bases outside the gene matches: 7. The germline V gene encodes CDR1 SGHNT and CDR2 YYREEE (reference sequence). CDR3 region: CASSSTGVFNEQYF. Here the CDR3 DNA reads TGTGCCAGCAGCTCGACAGGGGTATTCAACGAGCAGTACTTC. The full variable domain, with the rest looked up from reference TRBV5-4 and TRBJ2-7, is ETGVTQSPTHLIKTRGQQVTLRCSSQSGHNTVSWYQQALGQGPQFIFQYYREEENGRGNFPPRFSGLQFPNYSSELNVNALELDDSALYLCASSSTGVFNEQYFGPGTRLTVT.

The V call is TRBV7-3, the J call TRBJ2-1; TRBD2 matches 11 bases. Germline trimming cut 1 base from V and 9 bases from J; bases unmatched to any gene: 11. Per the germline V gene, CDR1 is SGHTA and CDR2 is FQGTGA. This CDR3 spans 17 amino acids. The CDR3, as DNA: TGTGCCAGCAGCTTAAGGGGGGGACTAGCGGACCGAGGTGAGCAGTTCTTC. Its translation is CASSLRGGLADRGEQFF. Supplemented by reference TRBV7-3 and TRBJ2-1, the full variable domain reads GAGVSQTPSNKVTEKGKYVELRCDPISGHTALYWYRQSLGQGPEFLIYFQGTGAADDSGLPNDRFFAVRPEGSVSTLKIQRTERGDSAVYLCASSLRGGLADRGEQFFGPGTRLTVL.

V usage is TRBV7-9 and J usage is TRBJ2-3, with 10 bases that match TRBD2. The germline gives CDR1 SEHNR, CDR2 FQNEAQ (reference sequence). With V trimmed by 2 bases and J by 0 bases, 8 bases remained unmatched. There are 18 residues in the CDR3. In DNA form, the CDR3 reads TGTGCCAGCAGCTTATTTGGTGGACTAGCGGCTAGCACAGATACGCAGTATTTT. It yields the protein CASSLFGGLAASTDTQYF.

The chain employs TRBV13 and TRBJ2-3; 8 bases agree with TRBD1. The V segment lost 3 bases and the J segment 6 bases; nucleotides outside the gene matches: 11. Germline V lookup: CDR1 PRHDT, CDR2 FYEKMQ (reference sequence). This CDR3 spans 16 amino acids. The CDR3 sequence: CASSFPTDRGSDTQYF. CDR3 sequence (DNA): TGTGCCAGCAGCTTCCCAACAGACAGGGGAAGCGATACGCAGTATTTT.

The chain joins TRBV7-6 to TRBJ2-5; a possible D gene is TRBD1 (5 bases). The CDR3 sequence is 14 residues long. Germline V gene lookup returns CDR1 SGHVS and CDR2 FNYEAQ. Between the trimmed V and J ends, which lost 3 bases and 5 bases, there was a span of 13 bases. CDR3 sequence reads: CASSFLGDAETQYF. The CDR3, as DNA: TGTGCCAGCAGCTTCCTAGGGGATGCGGAGACCCAGTACTTC.

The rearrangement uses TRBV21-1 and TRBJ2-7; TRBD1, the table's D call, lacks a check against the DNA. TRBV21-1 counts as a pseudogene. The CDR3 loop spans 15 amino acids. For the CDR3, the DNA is TGTGCCAGCAGCAAGGGGACAGGGGGCGTCTACGAGCAGTACTTC. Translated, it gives CASSKGTGGVYEQYF.

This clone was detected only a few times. In DNA, the CDR3 is TGTGCCAGCAGTTACTCCGGGACAAGCTCCTACGAGCAGTACTTC. Translating it yields CASSYSGTSSYEQYF. The gene calls are TRBV6-5 and TRBJ2-7; D may be TRBD1 (6 bases). Germline CDR1 MNHEY, CDR2 SVGAGI. The CDR3 totals 15 residues. Trimming removed 0 bases from V and 0 bases from J, with 9 bases in between.

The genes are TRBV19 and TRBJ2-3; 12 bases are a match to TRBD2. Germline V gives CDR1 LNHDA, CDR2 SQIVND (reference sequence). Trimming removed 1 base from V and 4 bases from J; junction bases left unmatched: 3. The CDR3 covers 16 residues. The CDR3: CASSIVTSGSSDTQYF. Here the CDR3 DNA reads TGTGCCAGTAGTATAGTGACTAGCGGGAGTTCAGATACGCAGTATTTT.